This T cell receptor (beta chain) was sequenced for a study of response to subunit inactivated influenza vaccine. Broader study findings: Authors proposed each seasonal influenza vaccination draws in few new T cells.

Concerning this clonotype: The antigen remains unidentified.

CDR3 length: 18 amino acids. Germline assignment: CDR1 MNHEY and CDR2 SVGEGT. V was clipped by 6 bases and J by 6 bases, with 28 bases between them. TCRdb itself ran the RT-PCR reads through MiXCR, one entry per CDR3 protein. The repertoire consists of approximately 250,000 distinct CDR3 sequences, with 12% occurring once and the leading ten covering under 10%. This rearrangement joins TRBV6-2 or TRBV6-3 to TRBJ2-3; D perhaps matches TRBD2 (5 bases). The source of this sequence is a man between 50 and 59 years old who received an inactivated influenza vaccine. The specimen was non-naive T cells sorted from PBMCs, collected roughly 2 weeks before vaccination. CDR3 protein: CASSSPVVRLTTRDTQYF. The DNA for the CDR3 is TGTGCCAGCAGCTCACCAGTGGTTCGCCTAACTACTAGGGATACGCAGTATTTT.